Each of the 21 T cell receptor beta chains below was sequenced from the same sample in a study of cytomegalovirus exposure and HLA in healthy donors. Use of 60 Vbeta and 13 Jbeta primers characterized the PCR. Assay used: immunoSEQ multiplex PCR; TCRdb lists only in-frame clones, some missing. The profile shows approximately 300,000 clones, about four fifths of them singletons. Material: PBMCs. These receptors all come from a woman aged 40 to 50 in good health and CMV-seropositive.

The rearrangement links TRBV19 to TRBJ1-4, with a tentative D call TRBD1 (5 bases). The germline gives CDR1 LNHDA, CDR2 SQIVND (reference sequence). Trimming took 7 bases from V and 8 from J, leaving 14 bases between them. This CDR3 has 13 amino acids. The CDR3 spells CASTQWGREKLFF. The DNA for the CDR3 is TGTGCCAGTACCCAATGGGGGAGGGAAAAACTGTTTTTT.

The CDR3 protein is CASSPVMSSYNEQFF. DNA for the CDR3: TGTGCCAGCTCACCAGTCATGAGCTCCTACAATGAGCAGTTCTTC. The chain uses TRBV18 and TRBJ2-1, with D unclear. Germline V gene data show CDR1 as KGHSH and CDR2 as LQKENI. V lost 2 bases to trimming and J lost 0 bases, with 8 bases between them. The CDR3 length is 15 residues. The full variable domain, its missing parts supplied by reference TRBV18 and TRBJ2-1, is NAGVMQNPRHLVRRRGQEARLRCSPMKGHSHVYWYRQLPEEGLKFMVYLQKENIIDESGMPKERFSAEFPKEGPSILRIQQVVRGDSAAYFCASSPVMSSYNEQFFGPGTRLTVL.

The rearrangement uses TRBV2 and TRBJ2-1; tentative D call: TRBD1 (5 bases). There are 13 residues in the CDR3. Germline V gives CDR1 SNHLY, CDR2 FYNNEI. The V and J ends lost 3 bases and 5 bases respectively, with 8 bases between them. As DNA, the CDR3 is TGTGCCAGCAGTGATAAGGGGCACAATGAGCAGTTCTTC. This codes for CASSDKGHNEQFF. The entire variable domain, with the rest obtained from reference TRBV2 and TRBJ2-1, is as follows: EPEVTQTPSHQVTQMGQEVILRCVPISNHLYFYWYRQILGQKVEFLVSFYNNEISEKSEIFDDQFSVERPDGSNFTLKIRSTKLEDSAMYFCASSDKGHNEQFFGPGTRLTVL.

The rearrangement uses TRBV15 and TRBJ1-2; 9 bases match TRBD1. Looked up from germline, CDR1 is LNHNV and CDR2 is YYDKDF (reference sequence). Trimming took 2 bases from V and 7 from J; bases not matched to a gene: 8. The CDR3 has 15 residues. CDR3: CATSRRDREGGGYTF. CDR3 in DNA: TGTGCCACCAGCAGAAGGGACAGGGAGGGAGGTGGCTACACCTTC.

The chain joins TRBV7-9 to TRBJ1-4; D remains ambiguous. This CDR3 comprises 13 residues. V lost 5 bases and J lost 9, with 13 bases in between. CDR1 is SEHNR, CDR2 FQNEAQ, per germline (reference sequence). CDR3 residues: CASSHIASKKLFF. The CDR3 nucleotides read TGTGCCAGCAGCCACATCGCTTCGAAAAAACTGTTTTTT.

The chain carries TRBV18 and TRBJ2-7, with TRBD1 matching over 8 bases. The germline CDR1 and CDR2 sequences are KGHSH and LQKENI. The V and J ends lost 5 bases and 5 bases, in that order; junction bases with no gene match: 5. The CDR3 covers 13 residues. CDR3: CASSSGQVNEQYF. In nucleotides, the CDR3 is TGTGCCAGCTCATCGGGACAGGTGAACGAGCAGTACTTC.

V usage is TRBV18 and J usage is TRBJ1-1; D gene unclear. The CDR3 runs to 14 residues. The V end was cut by 1 base, the J end by 4 bases, with 10 bases between. The germline gives CDR1 KGHSH, CDR2 LQKENI. Here the CDR3 reads CASSPRESGTEAFF. CDR3 in DNA: TGTGCCAGCTCACCACGGGAGTCCGGCACTGAAGCTTTCTTT.

The rearrangement uses TRBV30 and TRBJ1-1; D unresolved. Germline-derived CDR1 and CDR2 are GTSNPN and SVGIG (reference sequence). The ends were cut back, 0 bases at V and 7 bases at J, with 9 bases in the middle. The CDR3 runs 12 residues. The CDR3 spells CAWSVRTVEAFF. The CDR3 coding sequence is TGTGCCTGGAGTGTACGGACTGTTGAAGCTTTCTTT.

V gene TRBV7-6 combines with J gene TRBJ2-1; 7 bases align to TRBD1. V trimming: 4 bases; J trimming: 0 bases; junction bases outside the gene matches: 12. CDR3 size: 18 residues. CDR1 is SGHVS and CDR2 is FNYEAQ in the germline V gene. The CDR3 spells CASSSLGVSGGSYNEQFF. In DNA form, the CDR3 reads TGTGCCAGCAGCTCCCTAGGGGTGTCAGGGGGCTCCTACAATGAGCAGTTCTTC.

Regarding this clone: The sample carries other DNA sequences with the same CDR3. V gene TRBV28 combines with J gene TRBJ1-1; D remains ambiguous. Germline V gene lookup returns CDR1 MDHEN and CDR2 SYDVKM. This CDR3 region has 12 residues. Trimming stripped 2 bases from V and 1 base from J, with 2 bases between. The chain's CDR3 is CASSLRNTEAFF. CDR3 DNA sequence: TGTGCCAGCAGTTTACGGAACACTGAAGCTTTCTTT.

The chain carries TRBV11-3 and TRBJ2-2, with 7 bases that match TRBD2. CDR1 and CDR2 (germline): SGHNT, YENEEA. V was pared by 1 base and J by 6 bases, with 8 bases of the junction left unmatched. This CDR3 contains 16 residues. The CDR3 DNA reads as TGTGCCAGCAGCTTAGGGGGCGGGAGTGGCGCCGGGGAGCTGTTTTTT. It translates to CASSLGGGSGAGELFF.

V gene TRBV5-1 combines with J gene TRBJ1-2; tentatively, D is TRBD1 (6 bases). The CDR3 totals 15 residues. Germline V gene data show CDR1 as SGHRS and CDR2 as YFSETQ. Trimming shortened V by 0 bases and J by 1 base, and 10 bases separated the two germline ends. In DNA, the CDR3 is TGCGCCAGCAGCTTGGGGGACACCCTTAACTATGGCTACACCTTC. Encoded protein: CASSLGDTLNYGYTF.

The chain combines TRBV6-5 with TRBJ1-5; D is unclear. Trimming took off 5 bases at V and 5 bases at J, with 13 bases between the two ends. The CDR3 extends over 14 amino acids. Germline V gives CDR1 MNHEY, CDR2 SVGAGI. The CDR3 DNA sequence: TGTGCCAGCAGTGAATTGGCAGATTATCAGCCCCAGCATTTT. This sequence encodes CASSELADYQPQHF.

The rearrangement joins TRBV15 to TRBJ2-3, with TRBD2 matching 13 bases. Germline V gene lookup returns CDR1 LNHNV and CDR2 YYDKDF (reference sequence). The V and J ends lost 8 bases and 6 bases, in that order; junction bases with no gene match: 8. CDR3 size: 15 residues. CDR3 residues: CATSTSGRSADTQYF. CDR3 sequence (DNA): TGTGCCACCTCGACTAGCGGGAGGTCGGCCGATACGCAGTATTTT.

The gene calls are TRBV29-1 and TRBJ2-7, with D maybe TRBD1 (6 bases). CDR1 SQVTM and CDR2 ANQGSEA come from the germline V gene. The CDR3 spans 12 residues. The V and J ends lost 4 bases and 3 bases respectively, with 10 bases between them. The CDR3 loop is CSVGEGVYEQYF. The CDR3 bases are TGCAGCGTTGGTGAGGGGGTCTACGAGCAGTACTTC.

The V and J genes are TRBV9 and TRBJ1-5; perhaps TRBD1 as D (6 bases). The germline V and J ends were trimmed by 3 bases and 4 bases, with 14 bases remaining between them. The germline CDR1 and CDR2 sequences are SGDLS and YYNGEE. This CDR3 is built from 15 residues. CDR3 sequence: CASSAGQTRNQPQHF. CDR3 nucleotides: TGTGCCAGCAGCGCAGGACAGACCAGAAATCAGCCCCAGCATTTT.

The rearrangement links TRBV7-9 to TRBJ1-1, with a tentative D call TRBD1 (5 bases). The germline V and J ends were trimmed by 5 bases and 0 bases, with 10 bases remaining between them. The CDR3 extends over 14 amino acids. CDR1 SEHNR and CDR2 FQNEAQ come from the germline V gene (reference sequence). In nucleotides, the CDR3 is TGTGCCAGCAGCCTACAGGCGCTGAACACTGAAGCTTTCTTT. This gives the protein CASSLQALNTEAFF.

This clone was counted only a few times. The V and J genes are TRBV7-3 and TRBJ2-2, with TRBD2 matching 15 bases. The length of the CDR3 is 19 residues. J was trimmed by 1 base and V by 5 bases; bases with no gene match: 8. Germline assignment: CDR1 SGHTA and CDR2 FQGTGA. CDR3 sequence (DNA): TGTGCCAGCAGCCGTGCGGGACTAGCGGGAGGCAAGAACACCGGGGAGCTGTTTTTT. Protein sequence: CASSRAGLAGGKNTGELFF.

The DNA of the CDR3 is TGTGCCACCAGCAGCGCCGGTAGACAGCCTAACTATGGCTACACCTTC. Translation gives CATSSAGRQPNYGYTF. V is TRBV15 and J is TRBJ1-2; TRBD1 might be the D (5 bases). CDR3 size: 16 residues. Between the trimmed V and J ends, which lost 3 bases and 0 bases, there was a span of 14 bases. The germline V gene encodes CDR1 LNHNV and CDR2 YYDKDF (reference sequence).

The rearrangement links TRBV6-1 to TRBJ1-1; 9 nucleotides match TRBD1. V dropped 6 bases and J dropped 4; count of bases not matched to a gene: 6. The CDR3 spans 14 residues. CDR1 MNHNS and CDR2 SASEGT come from the germline V gene. CDR3 sequence (DNA): TGTGCCAGCAGCCGACAGGGGGTGGGCACTGAAGCTTTCTTT. It is translated as CASSRQGVGTEAFF.

This clone is a singleton in its sample. The chain recombines TRBV5-4 with TRBJ1-1; 10 bases fit TRBD1. Germline V CDR1 and CDR2: SGHNT, YYREEE (reference sequence). V shed 0 bases, J shed 12 bases, and the junction held 8 bases outside the gene matches. This CDR3 has 14 amino acids. This CDR3 is CASSLGSWDRGSFF. The CDR3 nucleotides are TGTGCCAGCAGCTTGGGTTCGTGGGACAGGGGTTCTTTCTTT. The full variable domain, rest sourced from reference TRBV5-4 and TRBJ1-1, is ETGVTQSPTHLIKTRGQQVTLRCSSQSGHNTVSWYQQALGQGPQFIFQYYREEENGRGNFPPRFSGLQFPNYSSELNVNALELDDSALYLCASSLGSWDRGSFFGQGTRLTVV.